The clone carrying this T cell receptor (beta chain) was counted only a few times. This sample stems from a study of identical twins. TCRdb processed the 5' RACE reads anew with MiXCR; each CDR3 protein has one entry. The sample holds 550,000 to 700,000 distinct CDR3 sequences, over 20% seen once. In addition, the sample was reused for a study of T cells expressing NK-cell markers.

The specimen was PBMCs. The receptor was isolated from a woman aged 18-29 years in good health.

The CDR3 sequence: CASSLEGPHNEQFF. In nucleotides, the CDR3 is TGCGCCAGCAGCTTGGAAGGGCCCCACAATGAGCAGTTCTTC. The V gene is TRBV5-1, the J gene TRBJ2-1; D is ambiguous. Deletions cut 0 bases from V and 5 bases from J, with 9 bases between. There are 14 residues in the CDR3. Germline assignment: CDR1 SGHRS and CDR2 YFSETQ.